This T cell receptor beta chain was profiled in a study of T-cell memory formation after mild COVID-19 (dated by TCRdb to the early 2020s). About the study as a whole: TCR sequence clusters from the two donors were largely donor specific. In two donors, T-cell clones that expanded and contracted after mild COVID-19 were followed by sequencing TCRalpha and TCRbeta repertoires longitudinally. The cohort comprised two young, previously healthy adult volunteers, one female and one male.

Results and caveats for the whole study, not just this receptor: Some responding clones were found in pre-infection memory, which suggests that pre-existing cross-reactive memory T cells took part in the SARS-CoV-2 response. Balanced CD4/CD8 phenotypes were observed for clones contracting from day 15 to 85, whereas a bias towards CD4+ was observed for a second wave of clones expanding from day 15 to 37. Contracting CD4+ clones appeared mostly in the CM and EM memory subsets, whereas CD8+ clones were enriched in EMRA. The study included only a couple of mild cases, and larger cohorts that include severe cases with pre-infection samples were judged to be necessary. SARS-CoV-2 specificity was not confirmed for the second-wave clones peaking on day 37.

PBMCs were isolated by Ficoll-Paque density gradient centrifugation. From cysteine to phenylalanine, the CDR3 is 16 amino acids long. The CDR3 DNA has 48 bases and is translated from base 1. Compared with germline, V lacks 4 bases and J lacks 3 bases; bases without a gene match: 5. Based on the germline V gene (reference sequence), the CDR1 and CDR2 sequences are SGHNT and YYREEE. Sequencing was performed on an Illumina NovaSeq 6000. cDNA libraries for TCRalpha and TCRbeta were prepared by 5'RACE using constant-segment primers, with sample barcodes and unique molecular identifiers added. RNA was extracted from every sample with Trizol reagent. The libraries were amplified in two PCR steps, and the second step added a second sample barcode and Illumina TruSeq adapters. Sequencing of the libraries was done on an Illumina NovaSeq, producing 2 x 150 bp paired-end reads. The paper's data handling went like this. Reads were demultiplexed and collapsed into UMI-guided consensus sequences with migec v1.2.7. Using mixcr v2.1.11, the UMI consensuses were aligned to TRA and TRB V and J templates and assembled into clonotypes. Clonotypes were classified as expanded or contracted when called significant by both edgeR and NoisET, with noise models trained on biological replicates. For edgeR calls, a false discovery rate-adjusted p below 0.01 and a log2 fold-change threshold of 1 were applied. As an exploratory analysis of dynamics, max-normalized trajectories of the 1000 most abundant clonotypes were examined with PCA combined with hierarchical clustering. The CD4 or CD8 phenotype of responding clones was assigned using the separately sequenced CD4+ and CD8+ repertoires. The public sequencing data were trimmed at Q25 with fastp and processed into clonotypes with MiXCR by TCRdb, which kept only in-frame beta chains. Rows merge per CDR3 protein into single entries with the most common DNA and genes. TCRdb's processing, not the authors' own work, is the source of the V and J calls. The sample table lists some 280,000 distinct CDR3 sequences, 15% to 20% of them with a count of one. More than 20% of the sample rests with the top ten.

On this clonotype: The antigen it recognizes is unknown. No much larger clone exists at a distance of one base, and base qualities are not known.

This sequence uses TRBV5-4 and TRBJ2-5, and TRBD2 matches 14 of the central bases. The clonotype originates from a man between 18 and 29 years old who had mild COVID-19 (a few samples of this study predate the infection). The sample titles of this study are shuffled in the database, so cell type and time point are left out; the donor was told from shared clones. The specimen was PBMCs or a T cell subset sorted from them (not recorded which). The sequence in DNA is TGTGCCAGCAGCACCGGGACTAGCGGGGGAGAAGAGACCCAGTACTTC. Its coded protein is CASSTGTSGGEETQYF.